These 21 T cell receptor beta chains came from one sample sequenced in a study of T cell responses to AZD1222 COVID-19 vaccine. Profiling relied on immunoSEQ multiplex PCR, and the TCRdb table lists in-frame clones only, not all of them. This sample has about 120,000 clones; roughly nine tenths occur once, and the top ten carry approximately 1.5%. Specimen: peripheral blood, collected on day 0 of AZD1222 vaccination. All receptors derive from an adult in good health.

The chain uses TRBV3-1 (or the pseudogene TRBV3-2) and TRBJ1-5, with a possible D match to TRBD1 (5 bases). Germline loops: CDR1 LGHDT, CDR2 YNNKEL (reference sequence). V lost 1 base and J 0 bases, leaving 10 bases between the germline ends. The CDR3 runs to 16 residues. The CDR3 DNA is TGTGCCAGCAGCCAAGGGTCCGGACATAGCAATCAGCCCCAGCATTTT. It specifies CASSQGSGHSNQPQHF.

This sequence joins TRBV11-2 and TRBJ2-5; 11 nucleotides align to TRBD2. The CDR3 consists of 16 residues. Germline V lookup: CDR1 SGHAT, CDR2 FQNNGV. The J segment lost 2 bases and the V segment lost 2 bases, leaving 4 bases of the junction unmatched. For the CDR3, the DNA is TGTGCCAGCAGCTTACTAGCGGGGGGCCATCAAGAGACCCAGTACTTC. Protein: CASSLLAGGHQETQYF.

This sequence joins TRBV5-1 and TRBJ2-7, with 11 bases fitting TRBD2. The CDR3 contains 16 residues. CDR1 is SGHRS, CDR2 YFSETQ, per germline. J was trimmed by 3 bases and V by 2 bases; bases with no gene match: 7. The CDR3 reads CASSFLAGGTYYEQYV. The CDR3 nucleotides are TGCGCCAGCAGCTTTCTAGCGGGAGGAACCTACTACGAGCAGTACGTC.

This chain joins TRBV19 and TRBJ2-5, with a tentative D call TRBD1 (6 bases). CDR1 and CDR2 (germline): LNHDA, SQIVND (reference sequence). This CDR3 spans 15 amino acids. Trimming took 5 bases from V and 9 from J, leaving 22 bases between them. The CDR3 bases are TGTGCCAGTAGTCCTGAGGGGGTCCAACAACCGGCCCAGTACTTC. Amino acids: CASSPEGVQQPAQYF.

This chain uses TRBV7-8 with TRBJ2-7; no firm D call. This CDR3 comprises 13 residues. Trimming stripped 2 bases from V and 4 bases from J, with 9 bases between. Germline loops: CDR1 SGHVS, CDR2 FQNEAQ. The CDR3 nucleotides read TGTGCCAGCAGCTTATTCCCCGGGTACGAGCAGTACGTC. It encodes CASSLFPGYEQYV.

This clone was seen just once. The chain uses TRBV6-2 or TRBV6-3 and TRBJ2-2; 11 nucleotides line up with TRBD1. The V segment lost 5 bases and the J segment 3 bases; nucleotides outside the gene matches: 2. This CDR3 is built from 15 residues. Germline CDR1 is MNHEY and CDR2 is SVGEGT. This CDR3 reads CASSPGQGDTGELFF. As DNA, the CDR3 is TGTGCCAGCAGTCCGGGACAGGGGGACACCGGGGAGCTGTTTTTT.

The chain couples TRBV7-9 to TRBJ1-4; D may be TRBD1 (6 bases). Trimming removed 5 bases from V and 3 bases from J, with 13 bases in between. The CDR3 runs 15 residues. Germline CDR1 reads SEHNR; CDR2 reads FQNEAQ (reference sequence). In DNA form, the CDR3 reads TGTGCCAGCAGCCCCAGGGGATGGGCTAATGAAAAACTGTTTTTT. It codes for CASSPRGWANEKLFF.

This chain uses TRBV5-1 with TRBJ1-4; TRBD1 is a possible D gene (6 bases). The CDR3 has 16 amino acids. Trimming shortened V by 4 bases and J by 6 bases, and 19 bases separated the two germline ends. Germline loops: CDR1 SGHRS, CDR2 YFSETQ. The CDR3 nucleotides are TGCGCCAGCAGCAATGTCCGGGGGGGCGCGGATGAAAAACTGTTTTTT. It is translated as CASSNVRGGADEKLFF.

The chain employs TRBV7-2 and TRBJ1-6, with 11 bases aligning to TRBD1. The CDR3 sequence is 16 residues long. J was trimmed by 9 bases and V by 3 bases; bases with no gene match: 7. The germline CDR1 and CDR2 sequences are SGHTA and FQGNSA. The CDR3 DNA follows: TGTGCCAGCAGCTTGGGGGGTGGGACAGGGGGTTCACCCCTCCACTTT. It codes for CASSLGGGTGGSPLHF.

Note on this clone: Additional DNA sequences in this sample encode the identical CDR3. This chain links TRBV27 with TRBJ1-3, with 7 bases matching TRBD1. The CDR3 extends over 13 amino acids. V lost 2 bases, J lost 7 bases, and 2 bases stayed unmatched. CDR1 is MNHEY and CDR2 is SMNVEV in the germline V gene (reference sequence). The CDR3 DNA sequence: TGTGCCAGCAGTTTACAGGGGGGGAACACCATATATTTT. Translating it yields CASSLQGGNTIYF.

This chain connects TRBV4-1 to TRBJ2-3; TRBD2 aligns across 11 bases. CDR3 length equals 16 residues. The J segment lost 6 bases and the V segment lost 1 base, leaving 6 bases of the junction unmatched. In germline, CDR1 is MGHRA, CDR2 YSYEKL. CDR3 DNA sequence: TGCGCCAGCAGCCAAGGGCTAGCGGGGGGCTGGGATACGCAGTATTTT. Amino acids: CASSQGLAGGWDTQYF.

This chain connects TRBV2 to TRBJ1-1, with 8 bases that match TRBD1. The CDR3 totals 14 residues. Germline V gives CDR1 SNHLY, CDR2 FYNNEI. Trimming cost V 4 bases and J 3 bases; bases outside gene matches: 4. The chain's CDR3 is CASSATGGDTEAFF. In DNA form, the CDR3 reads TGTGCCAGCAGTGCCACAGGGGGGGACACTGAAGCTTTCTTT.

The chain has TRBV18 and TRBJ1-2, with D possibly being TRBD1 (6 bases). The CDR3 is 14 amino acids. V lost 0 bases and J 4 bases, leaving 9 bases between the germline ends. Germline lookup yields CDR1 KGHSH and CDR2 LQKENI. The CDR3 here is CASSPPGQSYGYTF. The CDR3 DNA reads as TGTGCCAGCTCACCACCGGGACAAAGCTATGGCTACACCTTC.

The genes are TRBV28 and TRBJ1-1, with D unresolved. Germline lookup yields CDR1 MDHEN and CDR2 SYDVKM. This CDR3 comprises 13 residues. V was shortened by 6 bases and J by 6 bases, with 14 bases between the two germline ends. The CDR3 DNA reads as TGTGCCAGCAGGACTCGCATGGAGGCTGAAGCTTTCTTT. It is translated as CASRTRMEAEAFF. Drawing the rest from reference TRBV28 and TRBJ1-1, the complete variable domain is DVKVTQSSRYLVKRTGEKVFLECVQDMDHENMFWYRQDPGLGLRLIYFSYDVKMKEKGDIPEGYSVSREKKERFSLILESASTNQTSMYLCASRTRMEAEAFFGQGTRLTVV.

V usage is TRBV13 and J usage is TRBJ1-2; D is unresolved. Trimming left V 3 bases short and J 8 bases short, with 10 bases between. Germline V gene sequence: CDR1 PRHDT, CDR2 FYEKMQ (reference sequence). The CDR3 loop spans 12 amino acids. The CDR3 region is CASSLGITGYTF. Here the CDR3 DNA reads TGTGCCAGCAGCTTGGGGATAACAGGCTACACCTTC.

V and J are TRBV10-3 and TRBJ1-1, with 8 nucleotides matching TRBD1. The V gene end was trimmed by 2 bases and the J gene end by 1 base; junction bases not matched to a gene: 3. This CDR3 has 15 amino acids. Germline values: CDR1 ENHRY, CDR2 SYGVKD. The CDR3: CAISERQGTNTEAFF. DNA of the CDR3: TGTGCCATCAGTGAGCGACAGGGGACGAACACTGAAGCTTTCTTT.

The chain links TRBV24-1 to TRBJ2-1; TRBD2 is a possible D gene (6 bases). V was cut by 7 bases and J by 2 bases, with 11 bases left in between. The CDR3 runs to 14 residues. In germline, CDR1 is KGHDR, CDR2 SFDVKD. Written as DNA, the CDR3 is TGTGCCACCAGCGGGAGCAGGCCCTACAATGAGCAGTTCTTC. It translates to CATSGSRPYNEQFF.

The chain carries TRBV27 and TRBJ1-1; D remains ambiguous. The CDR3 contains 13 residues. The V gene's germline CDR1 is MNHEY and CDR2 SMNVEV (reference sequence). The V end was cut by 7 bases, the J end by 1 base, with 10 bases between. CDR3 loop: CASTSHRNTEAFF. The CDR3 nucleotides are TGTGCCAGCACCTCACACAGGAACACTGAAGCTTTCTTT.

In DNA form, the CDR3 reads TGTGCCAGCAGCTTAGCAGTGGGCGAGCAGTACGTC. It yields the protein CASSLAVGEQYV. V is TRBV13 and J is TRBJ2-7; D is ambiguous. Germline V gene data show CDR1 as PRHDT and CDR2 as FYEKMQ (reference sequence). The CDR3 contains 12 residues. V lost 1 base to trimming and J lost 6 bases, with 7 bases between them.

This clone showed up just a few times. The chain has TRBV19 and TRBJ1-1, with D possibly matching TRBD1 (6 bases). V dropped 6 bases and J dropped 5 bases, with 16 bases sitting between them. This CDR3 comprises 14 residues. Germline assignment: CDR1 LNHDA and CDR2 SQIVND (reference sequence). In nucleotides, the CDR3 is TGTGCCAGTAGGGTTGCCTGGGGGCAGACTGAAGCTTTCTTT. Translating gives CASRVAWGQTEAFF. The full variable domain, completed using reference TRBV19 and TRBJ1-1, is DGGITQSPKYLFRKEGQNVTLSCEQNLNHDAMYWYRQDPGQGLRLIYYSQIVNDFQKGDIAEGYSVSREKKESFPLTVTSAQKNPTAFYLCASRVAWGQTEAFFGQGTRLTVV.

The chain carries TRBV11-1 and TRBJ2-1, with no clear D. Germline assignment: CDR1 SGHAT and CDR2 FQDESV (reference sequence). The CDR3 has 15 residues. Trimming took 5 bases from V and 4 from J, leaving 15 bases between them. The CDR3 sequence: CASSPGHGPYNEQFF. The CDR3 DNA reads TGTGCCAGCAGCCCAGGCCATGGACCATACAATGAGCAGTTCTTC.